This TCR beta chain came from a study of blood T cell repertoires in COVID-19. At the level of the study: COVID-19 samples collected from the United States, Italy and Spain covered acute and convalescent phases.

Authors' data handling: By means of reference gene primer amplification, nucleated cell counts were estimated. The repertoire was sequenced with immunoSEQ multiplex PCR; TCRdb's copy has only in-frame clones and lacks some. That table is the source of V, J and clone size, and D and trimming were worked out from the DNA. The sample contains some 220,000 clones, roughly 84% of which appear only once. The CDR3 has 14 residues. V lost 5 bases to trimming and J lost 7 bases, with 18 bases between them. The germline CDR1 and CDR2 sequences are SNHLY and FYNNEI. The sequenced material came from peripheral blood. This receptor was identified in a woman older than 75 with active or convalescent COVID-19. The chain is built from TRBV2 and TRBJ2-7, with D perhaps TRBD2 (6 bases). This CDR3 is CASSTGPGGREQYF. CDR3 bases: TGTGCCAGCAGTACAGGCCCCGGGGGTAGGGAGCAGTACTTC.